The 19 T cell receptor beta chains listed next were all sequenced from one sample in a study of CD8 T cells in ankylosing spondylitis (dated by TCRdb to 2015 to 2018). Library preparation employed 5' RACE. Instrument on record: Illumina HiSeq 2500. The public reads were reanalyzed by TCRdb: fastp trimming at Q25, MiXCR alignment, in-frame beta chains only. Each entry is one CDR3 protein sequence, shown with its most common DNA and genes. In this sample the table shows hundreds of thousands of distinct CDR3 sequences, 20% of which occur a single time. Of the sample, 7.5% to 9% is held by the ten largest clones. The sequenced material came from blood, either unsorted or a sorted T cell fraction (not recorded which). Receptors originate from a male donor with ankylosing spondylitis or in good health (not recorded which).

In its sample, this clonotype was seen a few times. This chain joins TRBV12-3 or TRBV12-4 and TRBJ2-1; 11 nucleotides match TRBD2. This CDR3 is 15 amino acids long. The junction had 5 bases not matched to a gene; V was cut back by 5 bases and J by 5 bases. CDR3 DNA sequence: TGTGCCAGCAGTAGGGGACTAGCGGTTAACAATGAGCAGTTCTTC. Its translation: CASSRGLAVNNEQFF.

This clonotype was seen a few times. The chain recombines TRBV28 with TRBJ2-3, with D possibly TRBD2 on 6 matching bases. The CDR3 runs to 15 residues. The ends were cut back, 5 bases at V and 2 bases at J, with 14 bases in the middle. Germline CDR1 is MDHEN and CDR2 is SYDVKM. DNA of the CDR3: TGTGCCAGCAGTGGGGGGTCCCGATTCACAGATACGCAGTATTTT. It yields the protein CASSGGSRFTDTQYF.

This clonotype showed up just a few times. The J gene is TRBJ1-5, the V gene TRBV6-1; the D gene is possibly TRBD1 (5 bases). The germline gives CDR1 MNHNS, CDR2 SASEGT. This CDR3 has 16 residues. V shed 2 bases and J shed 0 bases, with 11 bases lying between them. CDR3 region: CASSEKGPYSNQPQHF. Here the CDR3 DNA reads TGTGCCAGCAGTGAAAAGGGACCTTATAGCAATCAGCCCCAGCATTTT.

This clonotype was found a few times. CDR3 coding DNA: TGTGCCAGCAGCTATTTTCGGAGCTCTGGGGCCAACGTCCTGACTTTC. Translating it yields CASSYFRSSGANVLTF. The gene calls are TRBV28 and TRBJ2-6; D not resolved. Trimming pared 6 bases from V and 0 bases from J, leaving 12 bases between. The length of the CDR3 is 16 residues. CDR1 MDHEN and CDR2 SYDVKM come from the germline V gene.

V usage is TRBV12-3 or TRBV12-4 and J usage is TRBJ2-6; D may correspond to TRBD1 or TRBD2 (6 bases each). The V end lost 3 bases, the J end lost 4 bases, and 10 bases lay between the germline ends. The CDR3 is made up of 15 amino acids. The CDR3 DNA sequence: TGTGCCAGCAGTTTTTGGGGGGCAGGGGCCAACGTCCTGACTTTC. Its protein is CASSFWGAGANVLTF.

V and J are TRBV29-1 and TRBJ2-2; the match to TRBD2 covers 8 bases. J was trimmed by 6 bases and V by 4 bases; bases with no gene match: 7. Germline CDR1 reads SQVTM; CDR2 reads ANQGSEA. This CDR3 region has 14 residues. The CDR3 region has the DNA TGCAGCGTTGGGAGCGGGAGAGGGGCCGGGGAGCTGTTTTTT. Translated, it gives CSVGSGRGAGELFF.

This clonotype was recorded a few times. The gene calls are TRBV6-1 and TRBJ2-3; weak D call: TRBD2 (6 bases). CDR3 length: 16 residues. CDR1 MNHNS and CDR2 SASEGT come from the germline V gene. Trimming left V 1 base short and J 0 bases short, with 11 bases between. This CDR3 reads CASSEDAAGSTDTQYF. The CDR3 DNA reads as TGTGCCAGCAGTGAAGATGCAGCGGGTAGCACAGATACGCAGTATTTT.

The chain joins TRBV6-1 to TRBJ2-6; tentative D call: TRBD2 (5 bases). The CDR3 is 17 amino acids. Trimming removed 2 bases at V and 0 bases at J, with 11 bases between. CDR1 and CDR2 (germline): MNHNS, SASEGT. In DNA form, the CDR3 reads TGTGCCAGCAGTGAATGGGGAGAAGTCTCTGGGGCCAACGTCCTGACTTTC. Protein product: CASSEWGEVSGANVLTF.

This clonotype was detected a few times. The rearrangement links TRBV6-5 to TRBJ1-5; TRBD1 matches at 7 bases. The V gene end was trimmed by 4 bases and the J gene end by 6 bases; junction bases not matched to a gene: 9. The CDR3 spans 15 residues. Per the germline V gene, CDR1 is MNHEY and CDR2 is SVGAGI. The DNA for the CDR3 is TGTGCCAGCAGTTTTACTGCGACAGGGAGTCAGCCCCAGCATTTT. It specifies CASSFTATGSQPQHF.

The table lists this clonotype with a few counts. The chain links TRBV12-3 or TRBV12-4 to TRBJ2-7; 7 nucleotides agree with TRBD1. This CDR3 is built from 15 residues. V trimming: 6 bases; J trimming: 2 bases; junction bases outside the gene matches: 10. CDR3 nucleotide sequence: TGTGCCAGCAGAATCCGGGACAGACCCCCCTACGAGCAGTACGTC. It yields the protein CASRIRDRPPYEQYV.

This chain connects TRBV7-6 to TRBJ2-3; no reliable D call. Germline-derived CDR1 and CDR2 are SGHVS and FNYEAQ. The CDR3 consists of 12 residues. The germline V and J ends were trimmed by 3 bases and 4 bases, with 5 bases remaining between them. CDR3 in amino acids: CASSFKSDTQYF. In DNA form, the CDR3 reads TGTGCCAGCAGCTTTAAATCAGATACGCAGTATTTT.

This rearrangement joins TRBV20-1 to TRBJ2-7, with 8 bases that match TRBD1. Germline values: CDR1 DFQATT, CDR2 SNEGSKA (reference sequence). The CDR3 length is 13 residues. V trimming: 4 bases; J trimming: 8 bases; junction bases outside the gene matches: 10. The CDR3 loop is CSATDREVTKQYV. CDR3 nucleotide sequence: TGCAGTGCTACGGACAGGGAGGTTACGAAGCAGTACGTC.

Ten or more counts support this clonotype. This sequence joins TRBV10-2 and TRBJ2-2; D is perhaps TRBD1 (6 bases). The germline CDR1 and CDR2 sequences are WSHSY and SAAADI. V was shortened by 8 bases and J by 5 bases, with 15 bases between the two germline ends. The CDR3 has 14 residues. Written as DNA, the CDR3 is TGCGCCAGCTCGGGGACACCCGAGACCGGGGAGCTGTTTTTT. This gives the protein CASSGTPETGELFF.

In this sample, this clonotype turned up a few times. The chain joins TRBV7-6 to TRBJ2-2; no reliable D call. This CDR3 is 13 amino acids long. V lost 6 bases to trimming and J lost 4 bases, with 9 bases between them. Germline CDR1 and CDR2: SGHVS and FNYEAQ. CDR3 nucleotides: TGTGCCAGCAGTCAAGACACCACCGGGGAGCTGTTTTTT. Translated: CASSQDTTGELFF.

This chain uses TRBV12-3 or TRBV12-4 with TRBJ2-7; 7 positions match TRBD1. The V and J ends lost 3 bases and 2 bases, in that order; junction bases with no gene match: 4. The CDR3 spans 14 residues. The CDR3 DNA is TGTGCCAGCAGTTTGGGACAGAGGACCTACGAGCAGTACGTC. Translated, it gives CASSLGQRTYEQYV.

V and J are TRBV15 and TRBJ2-7; possibly TRBD1 for D (5 bases). V was pared by 4 bases and J by 2 bases, with 9 bases between. Germline loops: CDR1 LNHNV, CDR2 YYDKDF (reference sequence). This CDR3 contains 13 residues. Here the CDR3 DNA reads TGTGCCACCAGCACAGGGCGAGCCTACGAGCAGTACGTC. It yields the protein CATSTGRAYEQYV.

This chain connects TRBV10-1 to TRBJ2-3; no definite D call. With 2 bases removed from V and 2 bases from J, the gap between germline ends came to 11 bases. Germline CDR1 WNHNN, CDR2 SYGVQD (reference sequence). This CDR3 is 15 amino acids long. CDR3: CASSEDTPATDTQYF. The CDR3 coding sequence is TGCGCCAGCAGTGAGGACACTCCGGCCACAGATACGCAGTATTTT.

This chain uses TRBV28 with TRBJ2-1; TRBD2 might be the D (5 bases). V shed 4 bases and J shed 0 bases, with 13 bases lying between them. This CDR3 is built from 16 residues. The germline CDR1 and CDR2 sequences are MDHEN and SYDVKM. CDR3 residues: CASSSVLVSSYNEQFF. The CDR3 DNA follows: TGTGCCAGCAGTTCCGTACTAGTAAGCTCCTACAATGAGCAGTTCTTC.

The chain uses TRBV10-3 and TRBJ2-3, with D unclear. V shed 3 bases and J shed 4 bases, with 17 bases lying between them. CDR1 and CDR2 (germline): ENHRY, SYGVKD. The CDR3 consists of 16 residues. CDR3 sequence (DNA): TGTGCCATCAGTGATCCCATGAAAATCGATGCAGATACGCAGTATTTT. Amino acid sequence: CAISDPMKIDADTQYF.